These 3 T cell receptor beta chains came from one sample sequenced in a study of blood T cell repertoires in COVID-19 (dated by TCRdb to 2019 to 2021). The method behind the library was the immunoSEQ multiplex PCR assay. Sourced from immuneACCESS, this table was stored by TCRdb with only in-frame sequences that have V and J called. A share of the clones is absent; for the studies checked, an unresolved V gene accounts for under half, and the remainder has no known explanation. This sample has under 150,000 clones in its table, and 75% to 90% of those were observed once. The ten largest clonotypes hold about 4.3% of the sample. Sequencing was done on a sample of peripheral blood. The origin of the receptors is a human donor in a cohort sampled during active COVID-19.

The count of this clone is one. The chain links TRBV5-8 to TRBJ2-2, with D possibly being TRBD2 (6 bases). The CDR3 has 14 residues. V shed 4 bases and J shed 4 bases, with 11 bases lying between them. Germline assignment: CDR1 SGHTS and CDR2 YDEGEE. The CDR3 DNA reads TGTGCCAGCAGCCTATTGGGGGGCACCGGGGAGCTGTTTTTT. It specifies CASSLLGGTGELFF.

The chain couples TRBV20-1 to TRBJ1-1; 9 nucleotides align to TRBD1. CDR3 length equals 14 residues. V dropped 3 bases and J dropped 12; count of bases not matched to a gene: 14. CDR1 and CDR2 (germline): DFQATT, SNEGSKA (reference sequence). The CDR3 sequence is CSASRRDRAKDSFF. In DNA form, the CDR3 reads TGCAGTGCTAGTCGTCGGGACAGGGCTAAAGATTCTTTCTTT.

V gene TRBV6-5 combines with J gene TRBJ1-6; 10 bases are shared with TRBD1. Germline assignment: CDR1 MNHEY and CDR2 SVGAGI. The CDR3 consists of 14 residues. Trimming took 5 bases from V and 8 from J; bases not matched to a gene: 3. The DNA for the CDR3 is TGTGCCAGCAGTAAGGGACAGGGGTATTCACCCCTCCACTTT. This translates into CASSKGQGYSPLHF.